This T cell receptor (beta chain) is drawn from a study of blood T cell repertoires in COVID-19. CDR1 and CDR2 from the germline V gene are LNHNV and YYDKDF (reference sequence). The V and J ends lost 0 bases and 7 bases respectively, with 13 bases between them. CDR3 length: 15 amino acids. Assay used: immunoSEQ multiplex PCR; TCRdb lists only in-frame clones, some missing. The repertoire holds under 300,000 clones, with about 90% as singletons. The specimen was PBMCs or T cells enriched from blood (not recorded which). This clonotype originated in a woman between 35 and 50 years old who had been exposed to COVID-19. This chain connects TRBV15 to TRBJ1-5, with no clear D. The DNA for the CDR3 is TGTGCCACCAGCAGAGATGATTCCCGGGTCCAGCCCCAGCATTTT. It codes for CATSRDDSRVQPQHF.